Listed here is a single T cell receptor beta chain. The V gene end was trimmed by 5 bases and the J gene end by 5 bases; junction bases not matched to a gene: 13. This CDR3 has 17 residues. The V gene's germline CDR1 is LNHDA and CDR2 SQIVND (reference sequence). This sample was taken from a study of blood T cell repertoires in COVID-19. Study overall: Acute and convalescent COVID-19 specimens originated in the United States, Italy and Spain. Nucleic acid was either cDNA or gDNA, and it came from T cells, B-cell-depleted T cells, or PBMCs.

Assay used: immunoSEQ multiplex PCR; TCRdb lists only in-frame clones, some missing. This table holds about 14,000 clones, less than 90% found once. This receptor was identified in a man older than 75 with acute or convalescent COVID-19. The rearrangement joins TRBV19 to TRBJ1-1, with 11 bases matching TRBD1. Sequencing used peripheral blood. CDR3 DNA: TGTGCCAGTAGTCGACCTCGGACAGGGGGCCGTAAGACTGAAGCTTTCTTT. Translating gives CASSRPRTGGRKTEAFF. The full variable domain, rest sourced from reference TRBV19 and TRBJ1-1, is DGGITQSPKYLFRKEGQNVTLSCEQNLNHDAMYWYRQDPGQGLRLIYYSQIVNDFQKGDIAEGYSVSREKKESFPLTVTSAQKNPTAFYLCASSRPRTGGRKTEAFFGQGTRLTVV.